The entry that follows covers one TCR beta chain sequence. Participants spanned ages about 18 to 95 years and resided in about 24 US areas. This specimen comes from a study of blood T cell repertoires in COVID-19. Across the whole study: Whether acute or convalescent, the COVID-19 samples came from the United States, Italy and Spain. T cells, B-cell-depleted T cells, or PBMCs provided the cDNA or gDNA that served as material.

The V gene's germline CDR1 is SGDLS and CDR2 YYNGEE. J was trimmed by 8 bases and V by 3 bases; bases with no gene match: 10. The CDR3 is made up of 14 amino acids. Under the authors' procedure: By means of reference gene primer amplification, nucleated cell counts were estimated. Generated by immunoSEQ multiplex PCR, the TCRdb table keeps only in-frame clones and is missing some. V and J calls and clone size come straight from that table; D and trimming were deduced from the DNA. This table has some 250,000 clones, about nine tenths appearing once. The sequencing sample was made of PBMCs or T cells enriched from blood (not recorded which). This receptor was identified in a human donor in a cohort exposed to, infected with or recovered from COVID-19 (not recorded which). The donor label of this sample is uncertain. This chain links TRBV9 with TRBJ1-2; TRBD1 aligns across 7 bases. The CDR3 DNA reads TGTGCCAGCAGCGCTCTCACAGGGGATAGGGGCTACACCTTC. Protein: CASSALTGDRGYTF.